This paragraph covers one TCR beta chain sequence. The antigen is undetermined. This record comes from a study of immune evolution from preneoplasia to lung adenocarcinoma. General study findings and limits: Highest clonality occurred in KRAS-mutant, not EGFR-mutant or double wild-type, nodules. Later-stage lesions seemingly showed higher T cell density and diversity than normal lung.

Produced via immunoSEQ multiplex PCR; TCRdb's table is partial and in-frame only. The sample comprises several thousand clones, 75% to 85% of which are singletons, and approximately 7.7% rests with the top ten. Trimming cost V 6 bases and J 0 bases, with 12 bases left between them. Germline V gives CDR1 ENHRY, CDR2 SYGVKD. The CDR3 consists of 14 residues. Specimen: FFPE minimally invasive lung adenocarcinoma tissue. J is TRBJ2-7 and V is TRBV10-3; tentative D call: TRBD1 (5 bases). This TCR was recovered from a person between 60 and 79 years old with lung adenocarcinoma. The CDR3 loop is CAIRKQADSYEQYF. The CDR3 nucleotides read TGTGCCATCAGAAAACAGGCCGACTCCTACGAGCAGTACTTC.